These T cell receptor beta chains were read from a single sample in a study of T cell changes during pregnancy in multiple sclerosis. Clones were sequenced by immunoSEQ multiplex PCR, and TCRdb holds only the in-frame ones, with some missing. The data hold about 62,000 clones, with 92% observed a single time. The specimen comprised peripheral blood, sampled in the second trimester of pregnancy. Receptors were obtained from a female donor in good health, enrolled as a control in a pregnancy study. CDR3s include the opening cysteine and the closing phenylalanine or tryptophan. A D gene is named only where the DNA matches it firmly. For some rows the clone size is stated as once, few or many, or as a class when expanded; others skip it.

V: TRBV13
length: 15
J: TRBJ1-5
size: NA
D: NA
DNA: TGTGCCAGCAGCTTAGGTGAGGGAAGCAATCAGCCCCAGCATTTT
CDR3: CASSLGEGSNQPQHF

V: TRBV27
length: 12
J: TRBJ1-5
size: NA
D: NA
DNA: TGTGCGACCGGGGAGGACAATCAGCCCCAGCATTTT
CDR3: CATGEDNQPQHF

V: TRBV5-4
length: 14
J: TRBJ2-5
size: NA
D: NA
DNA: TGTGCCAGCAGCTTGCCCTTTGGAGCGGAGACCCAGTACTTC
CDR3: CASSLPFGAETQYF

V: TRBV7-9
length: 17
J: TRBJ2-3
size: NA
D: TRBD1
DNA: TGTGCCAGCAGCCCTAGAAAGACAGGGGGGGTCGCAGATACGCAGTATTTT
CDR3: CASSPRKTGGVADTQYF

V: TRBV11-2
length: 18
J: TRBJ2-1
size: NA
D: TRBD2
DNA: TGTGCCAGCAGCACCTTTGGGGGGGATCGGAGCTCCTACAATGAGCAGTTCTTC
CDR3: CASSTFGGDRSSYNEQFF

V: TRBV7-9
length: 16
J: TRBJ2-5
size: NA
D: NA
DNA: TGTGCCAGCAGCCTCCTTCGGGGAGCGCGATTAGAGACCCAGTACTTC
CDR3: CASSLLRGARLETQYF

V: TRBV7-9
length: 13
J: TRBJ2-7
size: NA
D: TRBD1
DNA: TGTGCCAGCAGCATGACAGGGACACTCGAGCAGTACTTC
CDR3: CASSMTGTLEQYF

V: TRBV7-2
length: 15
J: TRBJ2-7
size: NA
D: TRBD2
DNA: TGTGCCAGCAGCTTACTAGCGGGAGGGGTCTACGAGCAGTACTTC
CDR3: CASSLLAGGVYEQYF

V: TRBV4-1
length: 13
J: TRBJ1-2
size: NA
D: TRBD1
DNA: TGCGCCAGCAGCCAAGATCCAGGGGGAGGCTACACCTTC
CDR3: CASSQDPGGGYTF

V: TRBV7-3
length: 12
J: TRBJ2-1
size: once
D: NA
DNA: TGTGCCAGCAGCTTCCGGTCTGGTGAGCAGTTCTTC
CDR3: CASSFRSGEQFF

V: TRBV28
length: 15
J: TRBJ2-3
size: NA
D: TRBD1
DNA: TGTGCCAGCAGCTCAACAGGGGCTAGCACAGATACGCAGTATTTT
CDR3: CASSSTGASTDTQYF

V: TRBV9
length: 12
J: TRBJ2-1
size: many
D: NA
DNA: TGTGCCAGCAGCCCAGGGGGGAATGAGCAGTTCTTC
CDR3: CASSPGGNEQFF

V: TRBV6-5
length: 14
J: TRBJ2-7
size: NA
D: TRBD2
DNA: TGTGCCAGCAGACCGGGACTAGCGTCCTACGAGCAGTACTTC
CDR3: CASRPGLASYEQYF

V: TRBV19
length: 14
J: TRBJ2-1
size: NA
D: NA
DNA: TGTGCCAGTAGTCCCTCCGGGAAGTACAATGAGCAGTTCTTC
CDR3: CASSPSGKYNEQFF

V: TRBV6-5
length: 13
J: TRBJ2-7
size: NA
D: TRBD1
DNA: TGTGCCACAAAACAGGGGGCACGGGACGAGCAGTACTTC
CDR3: CATKQGARDEQYF

V: TRBV7-8
length: 16
J: TRBJ2-1
size: NA
D: NA
DNA: TGTGCCAGCAGCTTAGGTCCGGTAAGCTCCTACAATGAGCAGTTCTTC
CDR3: CASSLGPVSSYNEQFF

V: TRBV19
length: 16
J: TRBJ2-1
size: NA
D: NA
DNA: TGTGCCAGTAGTATAAGCGGTAGAGGGGGGGTCCGGGAGCAGTTCTTC
CDR3: CASSISGRGGVREQFF

V: TRBV15
length: 15
J: TRBJ2-3
size: few
D: NA
DNA: TGTGCCACCAGCAGAGATTACAGGGGCACAGATACGCAGTATTTT
CDR3: CATSRDYRGTDTQYF

V: TRBV10-3
length: 15
J: TRBJ2-6
size: NA
D: NA
DNA: TGTGCCATCAGTGGAGGACAGACCGGGGCCAACGTCCTGACTTTC
CDR3: CAISGGQTGANVLTF

V: TRBV5-6
length: 15
J: TRBJ2-3
size: NA
D: TRBD2
DNA: TGTGCCAGCAGCTTGTTCGGCGGGAGGGCAGATACGCAGTATTTT
CDR3: CASSLFGGRADTQYF

V: TRBV6-5
length: 15
J: TRBJ2-7
size: few
D: TRBD1
DNA: TGTGCCAGCATTCCTTCAGGGGGCCTCCTCTACGAGCAGTACTTC
CDR3: CASIPSGGLLYEQYF

V: TRBV9
length: 18
J: TRBJ1-2
size: NA
D: NA
DNA: TGTGCCAGCAGCCCGCGACAGCGCAACGATCAGACCCGGTATGGCTACACCTTC
CDR3: CASSPRQRNDQTRYGYTF

V: TRBV27
length: 16
J: TRBJ2-7
size: NA
D: TRBD1
DNA: TGTGCCAGCAGTTACATCGGGACAGGGGATTTAGACGAGCAGTACTTC
CDR3: CASSYIGTGDLDEQYF

V: TRBV30
length: 13
J: TRBJ2-5
size: NA
D: TRBD1
DNA: TGTGCGGGGGAGACAGGGCAAAGGGAGACCCAGTACTTC
CDR3: CAGETGQRETQYF

V: TRBV6-6
length: 15
J: TRBJ2-1
size: NA
D: TRBD2
DNA: TGTGCCAGCAGTTACTCCGGGGCTAGCGGGAATGAGCAGTTCTTC
CDR3: CASSYSGASGNEQFF

V: TRBV27
length: 13
J: TRBJ1-5
size: NA
D: NA
DNA: TGTGCCAGCAGTTTAGCGATCTATCAGCCCCAGCATTTT
CDR3: CASSLAIYQPQHF

V: TRBV27
length: 15
J: TRBJ1-2
size: NA
D: NA
DNA: TGTGCCAGCAGTCGCGGGGGGAAAGGGCGGGGTGGCTACACCTTC
CDR3: CASSRGGKGRGGYTF

V: TRBV6-1
length: 11
J: TRBJ1-2
size: NA
D: NA
DNA: TGTGCCACCTCCCCCGACTATGGCTACACCTTC
CDR3: CATSPDYGYTF

V: TRBV18
length: 14
J: TRBJ2-7
size: NA
D: NA
DNA: TGTGCCAGTGATACCGCGGGACAGAGTGTGAAGCAGTACTTC
CDR3: CASDTAGQSVKQYF

V: TRBV18
length: 15
J: TRBJ1-1
size: NA
D: NA
DNA: TGTGCCAGCTCACCACCGAACAGGAAAGACACTGAAGCTTTCTTT
CDR3: CASSPPNRKDTEAFF

V: TRBV7-2
length: 15
J: TRBJ1-3
size: NA
D: NA
DNA: TGTGCCAGCAGCTCAAGGACAGCATCTGGAAACACCATATATTTT
CDR3: CASSSRTASGNTIYF

V: TRBV27
length: 14
J: TRBJ1-1
size: NA
D: TRBD1
DNA: TGTGCCAGCAGTAAAGACAGGGGGGGCACTGAAGCTTTCTTT
CDR3: CASSKDRGGTEAFF

V: TRBV28
length: 12
J: TRBJ1-1
size: once
D: NA
DNA: TGTGCCAGCAGTTCATTTCAGGGACTAGCTTTCTTT
CDR3: CASSSFQGLAFF

V: TRBV10-3
length: 15
J: TRBJ2-2
size: NA
D: TRBD1
DNA: TGTGCCATCAGTGAGAGAACAGGGGAAACCGGGGAGCTGTTTTTT
CDR3: CAISERTGETGELFF

V: TRBV9
length: 15
J: TRBJ1-2
size: NA
D: TRBD1
DNA: TGTGCCAGCAGCCGCCTTGGACAGGGAGGCTATGGCTACACCTTC
CDR3: CASSRLGQGGYGYTF

V: TRBV28
length: 19
J: TRBJ2-1
size: NA
D: NA
DNA: NA
CDR3: CASSSSGSGRATRYLEQFF

V: TRBV30
length: 17
J: TRBJ2-1
size: NA
D: TRBD2
DNA: TGTGCCTGGAGTAGAGGGCTAGCGGGATTTTCCTACAATGAGCAGTTCTTC
CDR3: CAWSRGLAGFSYNEQFF

V: TRBV19
length: 15
J: TRBJ2-7
size: NA
D: TRBD2
DNA: TGTGCCAGTAGTCCGCGAACTAGCGGGGATTACGAGCAGTACTTC
CDR3: CASSPRTSGDYEQYF

V: TRBV27
length: 17
J: TRBJ2-5
size: NA
D: TRBD1
DNA: TGTGCCAGCAGTTCGCGCGGGACAGGCCCGGGCCCAAAGACCCAGTACTTC
CDR3: CASSSRGTGPGPKTQYF

V: TRBV7-7
length: 13
J: TRBJ2-1
size: NA
D: NA
DNA: TGTGCTAGCAGCTCACAGGGTTTGGATGAGCAGTTCTTC
CDR3: CASSSQGLDEQFF

V: TRBV23-1
length: 16
J: TRBJ2-7
size: NA
D: NA
DNA: TGCGCCAGCAGTCAATCTGTCGGGGTACCCTCCTACGAGCAGTACTTC
CDR3: CASSQSVGVPSYEQYF

V: TRBV6-6
length: 14
J: TRBJ2-7
size: NA
D: TRBD1
DNA: TGTGCCAGCACTTTGTCGACAGGGACCTACGAGCAGTACTTC
CDR3: CASTLSTGTYEQYF

V: TRBV12-1
length: 14
J: TRBJ2-5
size: NA
D: NA
DNA: TGTGCCAGCAGCTTCGGGACAGCCCAAGAGACCCAGTACTTC
CDR3: CASSFGTAQETQYF

V: TRBV5-1
length: 16
J: TRBJ2-1
size: NA
D: TRBD2
DNA: TGCGCCAGCAGCTTGACCGGGACTAGCGGGGTAGATGAGCAGTTCTTC
CDR3: CASSLTGTSGVDEQFF

V: TRBV7-2
length: 11
J: TRBJ2-1
size: NA
D: NA
DNA: TGTGCCAGCGCGAGAGCCAATGAGCAGTTCTTC
CDR3: CASARANEQFF

V: TRBV29-1
length: 16
J: TRBJ2-1
size: NA
D: NA
DNA: TGCAGCGGGAGAGGCGGCTATCCAGACTCCTACAATGAGCAGTTCTTC
CDR3: CSGRGGYPDSYNEQFF

V: TRBV6-6
length: 15
J: TRBJ2-5
size: once
D: TRBD2
DNA: TGTGCCAGCGGGACTAGCGGGGGGGTAGGAGAGACCCAGTACTTC
CDR3: CASGTSGGVGETQYF

V: TRBV30
length: 15
J: TRBJ2-3
size: NA
D: TRBD2
DNA: TGTGCCTGGAGTGAGAGCGGGGTTAGCACAGATACGCAGTATTTT
CDR3: CAWSESGVSTDTQYF

V: TRBV5-1
length: 16
J: TRBJ2-2
size: NA
D: TRBD2
DNA: TGCGCCAGCAGCGCTAGCGGGACTACGAACACCGGGGAGCTGTTTTTT
CDR3: CASSASGTTNTGELFF

V: TRBV6-6
length: 15
J: TRBJ1-3
size: NA
D: NA
DNA: TGTGCCAGCAGTTACTCGACGGGCTCTGGAAACACCATATATTTT
CDR3: CASSYSTGSGNTIYF

V: TRBV5-1
length: 13
J: TRBJ1-5
size: once
D: NA
DNA: TGCGCCAGCAGCTTGGAGGGAGCTCAGCCCCAGCATTTT
CDR3: CASSLEGAQPQHF

V: TRBV28
length: 16
J: TRBJ1-4
size: NA
D: TRBD1
DNA: TGTGCCAGCAGTACCCGGGACAGGGGAGGGGGTGAAAAACTGTTTTTT
CDR3: CASSTRDRGGGEKLFF